This is a list of T cell receptor beta chains from one sample in a study of blood T cell repertoires in COVID-19. The protocol was immunoSEQ multiplex PCR, while the TCRdb copy is restricted to in-frame clones and leaves out a portion. Counted here are 250,000 or so clones, roughly 85% occurring once; the ten biggest clones make up less than 8.5%. The sample was PBMCs or T cells enriched from blood (not recorded which). These receptors were obtained from a woman aged 45 to 65 who had been exposed to COVID-19. CDR3s include the opening cysteine and the closing phenylalanine or tryptophan. The order of the fields is V gene, J gene, D gene, clone size, CDR3 DNA, CDR3 protein. A D gene is named only where the DNA matches it firmly. Size values are once, few and many counts, or a class for expanded clones, and some rows have none.

>TRBV3-1/TRBV3-2|TRBJ2-1|NA|NA
TGTGCCAGCAGCCGGGACTCCTCTACGTCTACAAGTGAGCAGTTCTTC
CASSRDSSTSTSEQFF
>TRBV10-3|TRBJ1-6|NA|NA
TGTGCCATCAGTGAAGGGGCCTGGAATTCACCCCTCCACTTT
CAISEGAWNSPLHF
>TRBV5-6|TRBJ2-3|TRBD1|NA
TGTGCCAGCAGCGGCGCCGGGACAGGGGGCTTCACAGATACGCAGTATTTT
CASSGAGTGGFTDTQYF
>TRBV27|TRBJ1-2|NA|NA
TGTGCCAGCAGCCCTAGCGGGGCTTACTATGGCTACACCTTC
CASSPSGAYYGYTF
>TRBV5-1|TRBJ2-7|TRBD1|NA
TGCGCCAGCAGCTTGGAGAGGACAGGGGCCAACGAGCAGTACTTC
CASSLERTGANEQYF
>TRBV18|TRBJ2-2|TRBD2|NA
TGTGCCAGCTCACCATGGACTAGCGGGGGTGTTAACACCGGGGAGCTGTTTTTT
CASSPWTSGGVNTGELFF
>TRBV2|TRBJ1-1|NA|NA
TGTGCCAGCCAAATAGGGGGGAACACTGAAGCTTTCTTT
CASQIGGNTEAFF
>TRBV10-3|TRBJ1-1|NA|few
TGTGCCATCAGTGAGCGCGGAGGGCTGGGGACTGAAGCTTTCTTT
CAISERGGLGTEAFF
>TRBV9|TRBJ1-1|TRBD1|NA
TGTGCCAGCAGCTTGGGACAGGGTCGGCCGAACACTGAAGCTTTCTTT
CASSLGQGRPNTEAFF
>TRBV24-1|TRBJ1-2|TRBD1|NA
TGTGCCACCAGTGATAGGACAGGGAGGTACACCTTC
CATSDRTGRYTF
>TRBV7-8|TRBJ1-1|TRBD1|once
TGTGCCAGCAGCCATCTTCTCAGGACAGGGGCGACTGAAGCTTTCTTT
CASSHLLRTGATEAFF
>TRBV7-8|TRBJ2-6|NA|NA
TGTGCCAGCAGCTGGGGACATAGACTCTCTGGGGCCAACGTCCTGACTTTC
CASSWGHRLSGANVLTF
>TRBV5-1|TRBJ1-2|NA|NA
TGCGCCAGCAGCTTGGACGGAGGGGAATTGGTAGGCTACACCTTC
CASSLDGGELVGYTF
>TRBV11-2|TRBJ2-2|NA|NA
TGTGCCAGCAGCTTTAATACGGCGAACACCGGGGAGCTGTTTTTT
CASSFNTANTGELFF
>TRBV7-2|TRBJ2-2|TRBD1|NA
TGTGCCAGCAGCTACGGACAGGGGACCGGGGAGCTGTTTTTT
CASSYGQGTGELFF
>TRBV7-8|TRBJ1-1|TRBD1|NA
TGTGCCAGCAGCTACGGACAGGGGTTTGAAGCTTTCTTT
CASSYGQGFEAFF
>TRBV25-1|TRBJ2-1|NA|few
TGTGCCAGCAGTGCCCTGGGACACCGAGACGATGAGCAGTTCTTC
CASSALGHRDDEQFF
>TRBV28|TRBJ1-2|NA|few
TGTGCCAGCAGTTCAGGCCAGGGAATGGACTATGGCTACACCTTC
CASSSGQGMDYGYTF
>TRBV28|TRBJ2-5|TRBD2|NA
TGTGCCAGCAGTTTCAGACAGCGGGGGGAAGAGACCCAGTACTTC
CASSFRQRGEETQYF
>TRBV5-5|TRBJ1-3|NA|NA
TGTGCCAGCAGTCCGCAGGCCTCTGGAAACACCATATATTTT
CASSPQASGNTIYF
>TRBV4-1|TRBJ2-6|NA|NA
TGCGCCAGCAGCCAAGATGCGGGGAGAGAGGGATGGGCCTCTGGGGCCAACGTCCTGACTTTC
CASSQDAGREGWASGANVLTF
>TRBV2|TRBJ1-2|TRBD1|NA
TGTGCCAGCAGCGACCACAGGGGGGAGAGCACCTTC
CASSDHRGESTF
>TRBV5-1|TRBJ1-5|NA|NA
TGCGCCAGCAGCTTGGGTACAGGAATGAGCAATCAGCCCCAGCATTTT
CASSLGTGMSNQPQHF
>TRBV29-1|TRBJ1-1|TRBD1|NA
TGCAGCGTGGAGGAGGGGGCTGGGGCTTTCTTT
CSVEEGAGAFF
>TRBV21-1|TRBJ1-5|NA|NA
TGTGCCAGCAGTTGTCCCTCAGGGGTCAGCAATCAGCCCCAGCATTTT
CASSCPSGVSNQPQHF
>TRBV3-1/TRBV3-2|TRBJ2-3|TRBD2|NA
TGTGCCAGCAGCCAAGGCGGGGGGGCAGATACGCAGTATTTT
CASSQGGGADTQYF
>TRBV2|TRBJ2-1|NA|NA
TGTGCCAGCAGTGACCCCGCCCTTCAGGACAGCAACAATGAGCAGTTCTTC
CASSDPALQDSNNEQFF
>TRBV2|TRBJ1-2|NA|NA
TGTGCCAGCTTACCTCAGGGACTTACTGGCTATGGCTACACCTTC
CASLPQGLTGYGYTF
>TRBV6-5|TRBJ2-7|NA|NA
TGTGCCAGCAGTTCCGGTAGGACCAGGGATAACGAGCAGTACTTC
CASSSGRTRDNEQYF
>TRBV2|TRBJ1-1|TRBD1|NA
TGTGCCTCATCCTCAATTACAGGGGGCCACACTGAAGCTTTCTTT
CASSSITGGHTEAFF
>TRBV14|TRBJ1-2|NA|NA
TGTGCCAGCAGCCAAGAGGTTAGCACTGCGTATGGCTACACCTTC
CASSQEVSTAYGYTF
>TRBV2|TRBJ2-1|TRBD1|NA
TGTGCCTCCGAGGGGGCGGGCAATGAGCAGTTCTTC
CASEGAGNEQFF
>TRBV6-5|TRBJ1-1|TRBD1|NA
TGTGCCAGCAGCCAGGACAGGGGTAACACTGAAGCTTTCTTT
CASSQDRGNTEAFF
>TRBV4-3|TRBJ1-2|NA|NA
TGCGCCAGCAGCCAAGATCCCGCAGCTAACTATGGCTACACCTTC
CASSQDPAANYGYTF
>TRBV15|TRBJ1-3|NA|NA
TGTGCCACCAGCAGAAATTCAGGTATCACTGGAAACACCATATATTTT
CATSRNSGITGNTIYF
>TRBV5-1|TRBJ1-6|TRBD1|NA
TGCGCCAGCAGCGCAGGGACAGGGGAAGGATCACCCCTCCACTTT
CASSAGTGEGSPLHF
>TRBV5-1|TRBJ2-3|NA|NA
TGCGCCAGCAGCTTGGGTCAGGTGGGCACAGATACGCAGTATTTT
CASSLGQVGTDTQYF
>TRBV5-1|TRBJ1-4|TRBD1|NA
TGCGCCAGCAGCTTACAGGGGGCGCGGGATGAAAAACTGTTTTTT
CASSLQGARDEKLFF
>TRBV23-1|TRBJ1-3|NA|NA
TGCGCCAGCAGGGAGTCATGCTCTGGAAACACCATATATTTT
CASRESCSGNTIYF
>TRBV11-2|TRBJ2-5|TRBD2|NA
TGTGCCAGCAGCAAACTAGCGATAGAGACCCAGTACTTC
CASSKLAIETQYF
>TRBV5-6|TRBJ2-2|NA|NA
TGTGCCAGCAGCTTGTTAGGGGGACCAGTCACCGGGGAGCTGTTTTTT
CASSLLGGPVTGELFF
>TRBV10-3|TRBJ1-5|NA|NA
TGTGCCATCAGTGAGTCGACAGGAGGACAGCCCCAGCATTTT
CAISESTGGQPQHF
>TRBV19|TRBJ2-3|NA|once
TGTGCCAGTAGTATAGGGCAGGGTCATACGCAGTATTTT
CASSIGQGHTQYF
>TRBV12-3/TRBV12-4|TRBJ1-2|NA|NA
TGTGCCAGCAGTCCAACGACAGTATATGGCTACACCTTC
CASSPTTVYGYTF
>TRBV28|TRBJ2-1|TRBD2|NA
TGTGCCAGCATCGGGGGGGAGGTGCAGTTCTTC
CASIGGEVQFF
>TRBV6-5|TRBJ2-5|NA|NA
TGTGCCAGCAGCAACGGGTGGGTTGGGGAGACCCAGTACTTC
CASSNGWVGETQYF